The clone carrying this T cell receptor beta chain was picked up one time. This CDR3 is 18 amino acids long. Trimming cost V 4 bases and J 4 bases, with 23 bases left between them. CDR1 LNHNV and CDR2 YYDKDF come from the germline V gene (reference sequence). These data originate in a study of OX40 agonist ivuxolimab in advanced cancers. Study summary: Ivuxolimab, an agonistic anti-OX40 (CD134) antibody, was given to patients. It was permissible to have had prior anti-PD-1, anti-PD-L1 or anti-CTLA-4 therapy, and more than 30% had some.

The table came from immunoSEQ multiplex PCR; TCRdb's copy has only in-frame clones and leaves some out. The profile shows 80,000 to 95,000 clones, 91% of them singletons. This clonotype originated in an adult with an advanced solid tumor such as melanoma, head and neck, liver or kidney cancer. The V gene is TRBV15, the J gene TRBJ2-1, with D possibly TRBD2 on 7 matching bases. This specimen was CD4+ or CD8+ T cells sorted from blood, taken in a trial of the OX40 agonist ivuxolimab. The CDR3 sequence: CATSKGGGLERGYNEQFF. The CDR3, as DNA: TGTGCCACCAGCAAGGGAGGGGGGCTCGAGCGGGGATACAATGAGCAGTTCTTC.